This TCR beta chain was captured in a study of blood T cell repertoires in COVID-19. Study summary: From T cells, B-cell-depleted T cells, or PBMCs came the material, which was cDNA or gDNA.

Germline V gene data show CDR1 as SGHKS and CDR2 as YYEKEE (reference sequence). The CDR3 spans 15 residues. The trim removed 5 bases at V and 6 bases at J, leaving 13 bases unmatched. Libraries were prepared by immunoSEQ multiplex PCR; TCRdb keeps only in-frame clonotypes and omits some of them. The repertoire holds roughly 230,000 clones, with roughly 85% as singletons. The source of this sequence is a man in his fifties or sixties with COVID-19, enrolled during active disease. Sequenced: peripheral blood. The chain joins TRBV5-5 to TRBJ1-2; 7 nucleotides match TRBD1. CDR3 residues: CASRPTGMEGHGYTF. Written as DNA, the CDR3 is TGTGCCAGCAGGCCGACAGGGATGGAAGGCCATGGCTACACCTTC.